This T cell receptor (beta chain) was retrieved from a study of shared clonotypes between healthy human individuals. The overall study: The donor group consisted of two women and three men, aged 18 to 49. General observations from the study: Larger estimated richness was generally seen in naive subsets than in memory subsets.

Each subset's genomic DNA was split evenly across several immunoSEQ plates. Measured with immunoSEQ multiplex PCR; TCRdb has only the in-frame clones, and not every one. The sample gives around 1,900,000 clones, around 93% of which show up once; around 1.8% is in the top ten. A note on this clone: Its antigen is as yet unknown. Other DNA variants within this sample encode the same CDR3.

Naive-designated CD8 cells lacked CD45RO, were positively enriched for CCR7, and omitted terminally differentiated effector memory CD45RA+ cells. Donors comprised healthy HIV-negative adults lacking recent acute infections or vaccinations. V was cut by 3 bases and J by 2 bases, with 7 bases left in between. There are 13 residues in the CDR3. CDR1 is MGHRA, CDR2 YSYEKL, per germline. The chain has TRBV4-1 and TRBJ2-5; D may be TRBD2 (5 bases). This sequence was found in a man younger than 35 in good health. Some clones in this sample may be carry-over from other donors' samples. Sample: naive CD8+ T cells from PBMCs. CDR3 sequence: CASSHRRQETQYF. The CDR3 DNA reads TGCGCCAGCAGCCACCGGAGGCAAGAGACCCAGTACTTC.